Reported below is one T cell receptor (beta chain). Its target is unknown. The data stem from a study of CD8+ T cells in alopecia areata. Study as a whole: Severity in treated patients was scored by percentage of scalp area affected. Overall study findings and caveats: Clarity of TCR sharing across patients fell short of that in mice, possibly HLA-related.

Germline-derived CDR1 and CDR2 are MNHNS and SASEGT. V lost 7 bases and J 2 bases, leaving 11 bases between the germline ends. There are 13 residues in the CDR3. Noted treatment: oral pan-JAK inhibitor, 5-10 mg twice daily. Investigators sorted PBMCs to obtain both CD4+ and CD8+ T cells. Extraction of RNA preceded its reverse transcription into cDNA, which served as the sequencing template. This table comes from immunoSEQ multiplex PCR, and its TCRdb copy is limited to in-frame clones, with some not included. Here the sample spans 200,000 to 250,000 clones, approximately 65% being singletons. This receptor was identified in a human donor with alopecia areata. The J gene is TRBJ1-1, the V gene TRBV6-1; D is undetermined. The sample here was CD4+ T cells sorted from blood, taken at approximately week 42, from a patient treated with tofacitinib. DNA of the CDR3: TGTGCCAGCACCCCCGGCCTAAACACTGAAGCTTTCTTT. Amino acid sequence: CASTPGLNTEAFF.